Each of the 8 T cell receptor beta chains below was sequenced from the same sample in a study of blood T cell repertoires in COVID-19. Sequenced by immunoSEQ multiplex PCR; TCRdb stores in-frame clones only, minus some. The table has about 100,000 clones, roughly nine tenths seen once. The material sequenced was peripheral blood. These receptor sequences come from a man aged 25-45 years in a cohort sampled during active COVID-19.

DNA of the CDR3: TGTGCCAGCAGTGACAGGCCTTCGAACACTGAAGCTTTCTTT. Protein sequence: CASSDRPSNTEAFF. The rearrangement links TRBV6-1 to TRBJ1-1; D unresolved. The CDR3 spans 14 residues. V was clipped by 3 bases and J by 1 base, with 9 bases between them. Germline assignment: CDR1 MNHNS and CDR2 SASEGT.

CDR3 residues: CASSLEGGNTEAFF. In nucleotides, the CDR3 is TGCGCCAGCAGCTTGGAAGGGGGGAACACTGAAGCTTTCTTT. The rearrangement links TRBV5-1 to TRBJ1-1; possible D gene TRBD1, 6 bases. The CDR3 spans 14 residues. Trimming took off 0 bases at V and 1 base at J, with 7 bases between the two ends. Per the germline V gene, CDR1 is SGHRS and CDR2 is YFSETQ. The full variable domain, with the rest looked up from reference TRBV5-1 and TRBJ1-1, is KAGVTQTPRYLIKTRGQQVTLSCSPISGHRSVSWYQQTPGQGLQFLFEYFSETQRNKGNFPGRFSGRQFSNSRSEMNVSTLELGDSALYLCASSLEGGNTEAFFGQGTRLTVV.

The chain recombines TRBV6-5 with TRBJ2-7; D perhaps matches TRBD1 (6 bases). There are 13 residues in the CDR3. The germline V gene has CDR1 MNHEY and CDR2 SVGAGI. V was pared by 7 bases and J by 3 bases, with 13 bases between. CDR3 sequence: CASTWGRGYEQYF. As DNA, the CDR3 is TGTGCCAGCACCTGGGGCAGGGGCTACGAGCAGTACTTC.

This chain connects TRBV2 to TRBJ1-6; 8 nucleotides agree with TRBD1. V dropped 6 bases and J dropped 7; count of bases not matched to a gene: 8. Germline loops: CDR1 SNHLY, CDR2 FYNNEI. The CDR3 covers 15 residues. The CDR3 sequence is CASSSDRVENSPLHF. CDR3 sequence (DNA): TGTGCCAGCAGCTCGGACAGGGTTGAAAATTCACCCCTCCACTTT.

The chain employs TRBV27 and TRBJ1-5; TRBD1 is a possible D gene (5 bases). Germline V gene sequence: CDR1 MNHEY, CDR2 SMNVEV (reference sequence). The CDR3 is 14 residues long. Trimming removed 4 bases from V and 1 base from J, with 8 bases in between. CDR3 residues: CASSSRQSNQPQHF. The CDR3 DNA follows: TGTGCCAGCAGTTCAAGACAGAGCAATCAGCCCCAGCATTTT.

The chain has TRBV29-1 and TRBJ2-5, with D perhaps TRBD2 (5 bases). V lost 5 bases to trimming and J lost 2 bases, with 12 bases between them. The length of the CDR3 is 13 residues. Germline lookup yields CDR1 SQVTM and CDR2 ANQGSEA. The CDR3 sequence: CSVSDSRQETQYF. The CDR3 nucleotides are TGCAGCGTTTCGGACTCCAGACAAGAGACCCAGTACTTC. Combining the CDR3 with reference TRBV29-1 and TRBJ2-5 gives the whole variable domain SAVISQKPSRDICQRGTSLTIQCQVDSQVTMMFWYRQQPGQSLTLIATANQGSEATYESGFVIDKFPISRPNLTFSTLTVSNMSPEDSSIYLCSVSDSRQETQYFGPGTRLLVL.

The chain joins TRBV30 to TRBJ1-4; D is unclear. Between the trimmed V and J ends, which lost 3 bases and 5 bases, there was a span of 7 bases. Germline lookup yields CDR1 GTSNPN and CDR2 SVGIG (reference sequence). The CDR3 is 12 residues long. The CDR3 nucleotides are TGTGCCTGGAGCCGAGGGAATGAAAAACTGTTTTTT. Amino acids: CAWSRGNEKLFF.

The rearrangement joins TRBV30 to TRBJ2-4; 7 positions agree with TRBD2. In germline, CDR1 is GTSNPN, CDR2 SVGIG (reference sequence). The CDR3 loop spans 12 amino acids. V was clipped by 1 base and J by 10 bases; unmatched bases: 4. DNA of the CDR3: TGTGCCTGGAGTGGAGCGGGGCAGATTCAGTACTTC. Translation: CAWSGAGQIQYF.